This T cell receptor beta chain was found in a study of control samples from healthy donors and cancer patients. Clones were read by immunoSEQ multiplex PCR, and TCRdb kept only the in-frame ones, dropping some. Here the sample spans some 140,000 clones, 80% to 95% being singletons. The V end lost 2 bases, the J end lost 7 bases, and 24 bases lay between the germline ends. CDR1 is GTSNPN, CDR2 SVGIG, per germline (reference sequence). The CDR3 spans 17 residues. This TCR derives from a man aged 25-45 years in good health. The rearrangement links TRBV30 to TRBJ1-5; D ambiguous. The sequenced material came from blood. The CDR3 reads CAWSPGVSEFSWQPQHF. The CDR3 nucleotides are TGTGCCTGGAGTCCCGGGGTATCGGAGTTTTCTTGGCAGCCCCAGCATTTT.